The clone carrying this TCR beta chain was picked up a small number of times. Its antigen remains unidentified. These data originate in a study of cytomegalovirus exposure and HLA in healthy donors. In the study overall: Previous work identified around 120 million unique TCR beta sequences from roughly 180 million T cells. Points from the study as a whole: Under in vitro conditions, a few CMV-associated chains were confirmed as specific for CMV antigens. Some V segments (TRBV6-2 and TRBV6-3 among them) were excluded as indistinguishable.

With 60 Vbeta and 13 Jbeta primers, the PCR was carried out. Clones were read by immunoSEQ multiplex PCR, and TCRdb kept only the in-frame ones, dropping some. Here the sample spans 200,000 to 250,000 clones, more than 80% being singletons. Germline CDR1 MNHEY, CDR2 SVGAGI. This CDR3 contains 14 residues. The V segment lost 5 bases and the J segment 9 bases; nucleotides outside the gene matches: 12. This sequence originates from a man younger than 45 in good health and CMV-seronegative. This chain connects TRBV6-5 to TRBJ1-2; 7 bases match TRBD1. The sequenced sample was PBMCs. CDR3 protein: CASSTDRSKSRYTF. The DNA for the CDR3 is TGTGCCAGCAGTACGGACAGGTCTAAGAGTCGCTACACCTTC.